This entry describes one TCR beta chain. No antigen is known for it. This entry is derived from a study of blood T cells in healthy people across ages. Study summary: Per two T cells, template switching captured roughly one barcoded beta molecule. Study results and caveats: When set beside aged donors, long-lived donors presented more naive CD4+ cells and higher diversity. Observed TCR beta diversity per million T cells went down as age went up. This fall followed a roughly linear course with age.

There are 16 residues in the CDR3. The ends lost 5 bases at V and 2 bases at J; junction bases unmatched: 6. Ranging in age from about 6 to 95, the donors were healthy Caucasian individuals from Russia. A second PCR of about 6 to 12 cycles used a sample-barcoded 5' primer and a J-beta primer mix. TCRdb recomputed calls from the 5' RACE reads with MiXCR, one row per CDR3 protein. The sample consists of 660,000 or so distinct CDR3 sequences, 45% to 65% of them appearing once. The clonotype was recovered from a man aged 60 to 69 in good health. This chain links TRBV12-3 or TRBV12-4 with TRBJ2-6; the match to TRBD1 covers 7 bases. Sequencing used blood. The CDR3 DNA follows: TGTGCCAGCAGTGAGACAGGGCGCACTGGGGCCAACGTCCTGACTTTC. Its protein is CASSETGRTGANVLTF.